The clone carrying this T cell receptor (beta chain) is a singleton in its sample. The data were produced by immunoSEQ multiplex PCR, yet TCRdb's version contains in-frame clones alone and is incomplete. The sample has about 170,000 clones; about 85% are singletons. This entry comes from a study of blood T cell repertoires in COVID-19. The CDR3 runs to 12 residues. Germline lookup yields CDR1 LGHNA and CDR2 YNFKEQ. V shed 1 base and J shed 6 bases, with 6 bases lying between them. The J gene is TRBJ1-2, the V gene TRBV4-2; D is unresolved. This clonotype was obtained from a man aged 60 to 69 who had recovered from COVID-19. The sample consisted of peripheral blood. CDR3 loop: CASSQVTDGYTF. The DNA for the CDR3 is TGTGCCAGCAGCCAAGTTACGGATGGCTACACCTTC.